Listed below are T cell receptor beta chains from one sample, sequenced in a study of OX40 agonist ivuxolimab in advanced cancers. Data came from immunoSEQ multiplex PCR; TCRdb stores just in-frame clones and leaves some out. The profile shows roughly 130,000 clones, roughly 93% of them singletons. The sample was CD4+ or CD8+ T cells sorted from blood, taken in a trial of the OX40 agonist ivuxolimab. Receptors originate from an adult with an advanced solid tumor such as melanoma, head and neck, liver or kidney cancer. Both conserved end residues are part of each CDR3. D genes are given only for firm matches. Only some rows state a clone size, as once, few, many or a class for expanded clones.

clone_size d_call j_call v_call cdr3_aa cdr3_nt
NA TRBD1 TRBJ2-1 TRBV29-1 CSGGQGAHNEQFF TGCAGCGGAGGACAGGGTGCCCACAATGAGCAGTTCTTC
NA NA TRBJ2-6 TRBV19 CASGPTRANVLTF TGTGCCAGTGGACCCACCCGGGCCAACGTCCTGACTTTC
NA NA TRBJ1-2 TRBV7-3 CASSDPGVGYTF TGTGCCAGCAGCGATCCAGGGGTTGGCTACACCTTC
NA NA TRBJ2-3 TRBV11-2 CASSRSGGTDTQYF TGTGCCAGCAGCCGTAGCGGCGGCACAGATACGCAGTATTTT
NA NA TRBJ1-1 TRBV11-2 CASSSPPGLNEAFF TGTGCCAGCAGTTCCCCCCCGGGCCTCAATGAAGCTTTCTTT
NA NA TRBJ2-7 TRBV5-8 CASSVMAREQYF TGTGCCAGCAGCGTCATGGCCAGGGAGCAGTACTTC
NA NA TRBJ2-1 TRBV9 CASSVGEHSYNEQFF TGTGCCAGCAGCGTAGGTGAGCATTCCTACAATGAGCAGTTCTTC
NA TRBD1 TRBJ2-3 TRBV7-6 CASSFRGGQGTDTQYF TGTGCCAGCAGCTTCCGAGGGGGACAGGGCACAGATACGCAGTATTTT
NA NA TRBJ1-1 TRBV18 CASSDEISGAFF TGTGCCAGCTCGGACGAAATAAGTGGAGCTTTCTTT
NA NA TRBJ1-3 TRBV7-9 CASSLVRDSLLSGNTIYF TGTGCCAGCAGCTTAGTGAGGGATAGCCTCCTCTCTGGAAACACCATATATTTT
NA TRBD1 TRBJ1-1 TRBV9 CASSAGQGTEAFF TGTGCCAGCAGCGCCGGACAGGGCACTGAAGCTTTCTTT
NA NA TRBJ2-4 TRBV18 CASSPRGVGWAIQYF TGTGCCAGCTCACCACGAGGCGTAGGGTGGGCCATTCAGTACTTC
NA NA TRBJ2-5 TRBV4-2 CASGQDLQETQYF TGTGCCAGCGGCCAGGATCTCCAAGAGACCCAGTACTTC
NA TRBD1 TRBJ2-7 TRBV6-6 CASRYGTGGYEQYF TGTGCCAGCAGATACGGGACAGGGGGTTACGAGCAGTACTTC
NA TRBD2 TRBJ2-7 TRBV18 CASSPPSSGRASYEQYF TGTGCCAGCTCACCACCGTCCAGCGGGAGAGCATCTTACGAGCAGTACTTC
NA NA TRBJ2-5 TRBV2 CASRLGETQYF TGTGCCAGCAGACTGGGGGAGACCCAGTACTTC
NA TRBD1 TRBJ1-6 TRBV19 CASSARTGLINSPLHF TGTGCCAGTAGTGCAAGGACAGGGTTGATAAATTCACCCCTCCACTTT
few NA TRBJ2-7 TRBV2 CASSFMGEQYF TGTGCCAGCAGTTTTATGGGGGAGCAGTACTTC
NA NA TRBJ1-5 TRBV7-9 CASSWDGSNQPQHF TGTGCCAGCAGCTGGGACGGTAGCAATCAGCCCCAGCATTTT
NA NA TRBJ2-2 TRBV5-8 CASQAWRTGELFF TGTGCCAGCCAGGCCTGGAGAACCGGGGAGCTGTTTTTT
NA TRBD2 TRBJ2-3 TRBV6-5 CASTVSGRDTDTQYF TGTGCCAGCACTGTTAGCGGGAGAGACACAGATACGCAGTATTTT
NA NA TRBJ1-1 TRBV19 CASSSTQGSTEAFF TGTGCCAGTAGTTCCACCCAGGGGTCCACTGAAGCTTTCTTT
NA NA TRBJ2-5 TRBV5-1 CASSLVVVEAKTQYF TGCGCCAGCAGCTTGGTTGTAGTAGAGGCTAAGACCCAGTACTTC
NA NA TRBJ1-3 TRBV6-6 CASSRGYLSGNTIYF TGTGCCAGCAGTCGAGGATATCTTTCTGGAAACACCATATATTTT
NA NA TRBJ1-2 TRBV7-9 CASSLHGTRQGGYTF TGTGCCAGCAGCTTACACGGGACACGACAAGGAGGCTACACCTTC
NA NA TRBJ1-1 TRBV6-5 CASSYSRDSGAFF TGTGCCAGCAGTTACTCTAGGGACTCGGGAGCTTTCTTT
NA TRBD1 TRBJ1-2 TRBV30 CAWGRTGEARGYTF TGTGCCTGGGGACGGACAGGGGAGGCAAGAGGCTACACCTTC
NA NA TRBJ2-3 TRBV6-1 CASGPRGPRTDTQYF TGTGCCAGCGGCCCCAGGGGTCCTAGGACAGATACGCAGTATTTT
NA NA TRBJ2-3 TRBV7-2 CASSLGLNTDTQYF TGTGCCAGCAGCTTAGGACTGAACACAGATACGCAGTATTTT
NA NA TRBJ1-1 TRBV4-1 CASSHLVATGDTEAFF TGCGCCAGCAGCCACCTCGTGGCCACGGGGGACACTGAAGCTTTCTTT
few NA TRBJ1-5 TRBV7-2 CASSQTTATPQHF TGTGCCAGCAGCCAAACGACGGCGACGCCCCAGCATTTT
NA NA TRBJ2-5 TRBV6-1 CASSGGGAWKAQYF TGTGCCAGCAGTGGGGGCGGGGCCTGGAAGGCCCAGTACTTC
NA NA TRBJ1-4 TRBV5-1 CASSLASNAEKLFF TGCGCCAGCAGCTTGGCGTCGAATGCTGAAAAACTGTTTTTT